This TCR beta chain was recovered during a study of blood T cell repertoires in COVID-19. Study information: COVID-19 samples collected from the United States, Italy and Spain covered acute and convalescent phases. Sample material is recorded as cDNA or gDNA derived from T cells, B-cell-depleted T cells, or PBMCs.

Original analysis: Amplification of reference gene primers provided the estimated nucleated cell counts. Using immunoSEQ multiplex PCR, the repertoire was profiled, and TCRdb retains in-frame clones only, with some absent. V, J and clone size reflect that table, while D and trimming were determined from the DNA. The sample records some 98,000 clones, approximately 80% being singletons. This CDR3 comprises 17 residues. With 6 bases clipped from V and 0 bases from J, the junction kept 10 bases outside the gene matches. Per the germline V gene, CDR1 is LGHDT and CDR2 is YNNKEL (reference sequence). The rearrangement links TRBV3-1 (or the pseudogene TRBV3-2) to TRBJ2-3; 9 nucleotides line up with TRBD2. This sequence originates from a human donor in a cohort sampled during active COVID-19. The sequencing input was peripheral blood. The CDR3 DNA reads TGTGCCAGCAGACCGAGAATTCTAGCGGGGAGCACAGATACGCAGTATTTT. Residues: CASRPRILAGSTDTQYF.